The rows below give T cell receptor beta chains drawn from one sample of a study of blood T cell repertoires in COVID-19. The protocol was immunoSEQ multiplex PCR, while the TCRdb copy is restricted to in-frame clones and leaves out a portion. In the table there are about 400,000 clones, less than 90% of which are singletons. Sequencing used peripheral blood. The receptors originated from a woman aged 55-69 years with COVID-19, enrolled during active disease. Each CDR3 is given with its conserved first and last residue. The order of the fields is D gene, clone size, J gene, V gene, CDR3 protein, CDR3 DNA. D genes are given only for firm matches. The listing skips clone size in some rows; elsewhere it reads once, few, many or a size class.

TRBD2 | - | TRBJ2-1 | TRBV30 | CAWRRTSGGSYNEQFF | TGTGCCTGGAGACGGACTAGCGGGGGGTCCTACAATGAGCAGTTCTTC
TRBD1 | - | TRBJ1-5 | TRBV9 | CASSVTGAVAQPQHF | TGTGCCAGCAGCGTAACAGGGGCGGTAGCTCAGCCCCAGCATTTT
- | - | TRBJ2-7 | TRBV27 | CASSFSALSYEQYF | TGTGCCAGCAGTTTCAGTGCCCTCTCCTACGAGCAGTACTTC
- | - | TRBJ2-6 | TRBV30 | CAWSVPGVSGANVLTF | TGTGCCTGGAGTGTACCGGGGGTGTCTGGGGCCAACGTCCTGACTTTC
TRBD1 | - | TRBJ1-2 | TRBV5-4 | CATEKGANGYTF | TGTGCCACTGAAAAGGGGGCCAATGGCTACACCTTC
- | few | TRBJ2-3 | TRBV3-1/TRBV3-2 | CASSQAGLRVSDTQYF | TGTGCCAGCAGCCAAGCGGGCCTCAGGGTTTCAGATACGCAGTATTTT
- | - | TRBJ2-7 | TRBV19 | CASSLGSLGVKEQYF | TGTGCCAGTAGTCTTGGGTCCCTCGGGGTGAAAGAGCAGTACTTC
- | - | TRBJ1-1 | TRBV10-1 | CASRPSGSAEAFF | TGCGCCAGCAGGCCCTCGGGGTCGGCTGAAGCTTTCTTT
TRBD2 | - | TRBJ2-3 | TRBV7-2 | CASSFNRAGGGWTDTQYF | TGTGCCAGCAGCTTTAACCGGGCGGGGGGAGGTTGGACAGATACGCAGTATTTT
- | - | TRBJ2-7 | TRBV14 | CASSQELGHWLTYEQYF | TGTGCCAGCAGCCAAGAACTGGGACATTGGTTAACCTACGAGCAGTACTTC
TRBD1 | - | TRBJ2-7 | TRBV27 | CASSETGFEQYF | TGTGCCAGCAGCGAGACAGGGTTCGAGCAGTACTTC
- | - | TRBJ2-5 | TRBV24-1 | CATSDYTQETQYF | TGTGCCACCAGTGATTACACCCAAGAGACCCAGTACTTC
TRBD1 | - | TRBJ1-2 | TRBV6-1 | CASSESGQGNYGYTF | TGTGCCAGCAGTGAATCCGGACAGGGAAACTATGGCTACACCTTC
- | - | TRBJ2-7 | TRBV27 | CATPGVTYEQYF | TGTGCCACCCCAGGGGTAACCTACGAGCAGTACTTC
TRBD2 | - | TRBJ2-2 | TRBV7-3 | CASSLTTPASGGNTGELFF | TGTGCCAGCAGCTTAACCACCCCCGCTAGCGGGGGCAACACCGGGGAGCTGTTTTTT
TRBD1 | - | TRBJ1-1 | TRBV4-1 | CASSQGGTGNTEAFF | TGCGCCAGCAGCCAAGGAGGGACAGGGAACACTGAAGCTTTCTTT
- | - | TRBJ2-7 | TRBV4-2 | CASSRFRGEQYF | TGTGCCAGCAGCCGCTTCCGGGGCGAGCAGTACTTC
- | - | TRBJ2-1 | TRBV18 | CASSQADNEQFF | TGTGCCAGCTCCCAGGCCGACAATGAGCAGTTCTTC
TRBD1 | few | TRBJ1-5 | TRBV30 | CAWSHTDRAAQHF | TGTGCCTGGAGTCACACGGACAGGGCGGCCCAGCATTTT
- | - | TRBJ1-6 | TRBV6-1 | CASSGPGGTYNSPLHF | TGTGCCAGCAGTGGACCGGGAGGCACCTATAATTCACCCCTCCACTTT
TRBD1 | few | TRBJ2-7 | TRBV11-2 | CASRPGTGGDEQYF | TGTGCCAGCAGACCCGGGACAGGGGGTGACGAGCAGTACTTC
TRBD1 | few | TRBJ1-5 | TRBV30 | CAWSHRGNQPQHF | TGTGCCTGGAGCCACAGGGGAAATCAGCCCCAGCATTTT
TRBD2 | - | TRBJ2-1 | TRBV6-5 | CASSLAGGPYNEQFF | TGTGCCAGCAGTTTAGCGGGGGGCCCCTACAATGAGCAGTTCTTC
TRBD1 | - | TRBJ1-2 | TRBV10-3 | CAIRPGQGAPGYTF | TGTGCCATCAGGCCCGGACAGGGGGCGCCCGGCTACACCTTC
- | - | TRBJ1-1 | TRBV10-3 | CAISAVIQSYAEAFF | TGTGCCATCAGTGCAGTTATCCAATCGTACGCTGAAGCTTTCTTT
- | - | TRBJ1-1 | TRBV29-1 | CSVLITEAFF | TGCAGCGTACTGATTACTGAAGCTTTCTTT
- | - | TRBJ2-1 | TRBV30 | CAWSVPAGPGYRTNEQFF | TGTGCCTGGAGTGTACCTGCTGGGCCAGGGTATCGAACGAATGAGCAGTTCTTC
TRBD2 | - | TRBJ2-3 | TRBV13 | CASSLEGWRRGAPDSTDTQYF | TGTGCCAGCAGCTTAGAAGGATGGAGGCGGGGGGCCCCCGATAGCACAGATACGCAGTATTTT
- | few | TRBJ1-6 | TRBV10-3 | CAIRGGDYNSPLHF | TGTGCCATCAGGGGAGGGGACTATAATTCACCCCTCCACTTT
- | hyperexpanded | TRBJ1-1 | TRBV11-2 | CASSLVSGEAFF | TGTGCCAGCAGCTTAGTCTCGGGGGAAGCTTTCTTT
TRBD1 | - | TRBJ2-3 | TRBV7-8 | CASSLVFLGTGGTDTQYF | TGTGCCAGCAGCTTAGTATTTTTGGGGACAGGAGGCACAGATACGCAGTATTTT
TRBD1 | - | TRBJ1-2 | TRBV2 | CASSLSTGGNGYTF | TGTGCCAGCAGTCTAAGTACAGGGGGGAACGGCTACACCTTC
- | - | TRBJ1-2 | TRBV10-3 | CAISARTSNYGYTF | TGTGCCATCAGTGCCAGAACCTCTAACTATGGCTACACCTTC
- | once | TRBJ1-1 | TRBV2 | CASSPWTGRGPEAFF | TGTGCCAGCAGTCCATGGACGGGGAGAGGTCCTGAAGCTTTCTTT
- | - | TRBJ2-5 | TRBV18 | CASSQAQETQYF | TGTGCCAGCTCTCAGGCCCAAGAGACCCAGTACTTC
- | - | TRBJ1-5 | TRBV2 | CASSVLGAWAQHF | TGTGCCAGCAGTGTATTGGGGGCTTGGGCCCAGCATTTT
TRBD2 | - | TRBJ2-1 | TRBV7-2 | CASSSAGGKNEQFF | TGTGCCAGCAGTTCCGCGGGGGGCAAGAATGAGCAGTTCTTC
- | - | TRBJ1-4 | TRBV19 | CASSPQGSDEKLFF | TGTGCCAGTAGTCCACAGGGCTCAGATGAAAAACTGTTTTTT
TRBD1 | - | TRBJ2-1 | TRBV7-6 | CASSLVFRDRSSYNEQFF | TGTGCCAGCAGCTTAGTTTTTAGGGACAGATCCTCCTACAATGAGCAGTTCTTC
TRBD1 | - | TRBJ2-6 | TRBV5-1 | CASRGLASGANVLTF | TGCGCCTCCAGGGGGTTGGCCTCTGGGGCCAACGTCCTGACTTTC
TRBD2 | - | TRBJ2-5 | TRBV10-3 | CAISEPGGVPETQYF | TGTGCCATCAGTGAGCCGGGGGGGGTTCCGGAGACCCAGTACTTC
TRBD1 | once | TRBJ2-3 | TRBV4-3 | CASSSGQGNTDTQYF | TGCGCCAGCAGCTCCGGACAGGGAAACACAGATACGCAGTATTTT
- | - | TRBJ2-7 | TRBV11-1 | CASSFRTGGNEQYF | TGTGCCAGCAGCTTCCGGACAGGCGGGAACGAGCAGTACTTC
TRBD2 | - | TRBJ2-5 | TRBV27 | CASSNSGGQTQYF | TGTGCCAGCAGTAATAGCGGGGGCCAGACCCAGTACTTC
TRBD2 | - | TRBJ2-1 | TRBV5-4 | CASSLSRGVTYNEQFF | TGTGCCAGCAGCTTGTCCCGGGGGGTTACCTACAATGAGCAGTTCTTC
- | - | TRBJ1-2 | TRBV9 | CASSVGGGRNYGYTF | TGTGCCAGCAGCGTAGGGGGCGGACGGAACTATGGCTACACCTTC
- | once | TRBJ2-2 | TRBV4-1 | CASSQDSRQGGGELFF | TGCGCCAGCAGCCAAGATAGTAGGCAGGGTGGCGGGGAGCTGTTTTTT
- | - | TRBJ1-5 | TRBV21-1 | CASSKGGTGGYMSNQPQHF | TGTGCCAGCAGCAAAGGAGGGACAGGGGGGTATATGAGCAATCAGCCCCAGCATTTT
- | - | TRBJ1-5 | TRBV27 | CASSFSTGQPQHF | TGTGCCAGCAGTTTCTCCACGGGTCAGCCCCAGCATTTT
- | - | TRBJ1-5 | TRBV7-2 | CASSPLRGWGQPQHF | TGTGCCAGCAGCCCCTTAAGGGGTTGGGGTCAGCCCCAGCATTTT
- | once | TRBJ2-1 | TRBV10-2 | CASTFGLGNEQFF | TGCGCCAGCACTTTCGGGTTAGGCAATGAGCAGTTCTTC
TRBD1 | - | TRBJ2-3 | TRBV3-1/TRBV3-2 | CASSQGQPRDTQYF | TGTGCCAGCAGCCAGGGACAGCCTAGGGATACGCAGTATTTT
TRBD1 | - | TRBJ1-5 | TRBV19 | CASSRTGTGASEPQHF | TGTGCCAGTAGTCGAACCGGGACAGGAGCCTCGGAGCCCCAGCATTTT
- | - | TRBJ2-1 | TRBV6-6 | CASSYRQGYSYNEQFF | TGTGCCAGCAGTTACAGGCAGGGTTATTCCTACAATGAGCAGTTCTTC